This T cell receptor beta chain was captured in a study of cytomegalovirus exposure and HLA in healthy donors. The PCR made use of 60 Vbeta and 13 Jbeta primers. Clones were read by immunoSEQ multiplex PCR, and TCRdb kept only the in-frame ones, dropping some. The repertoire includes some 180,000 clones, roughly four fifths of them detected once, and about 1.7% sits in the top ten. Germline lookup yields CDR1 SGHKS and CDR2 YYEKEE (reference sequence). Trimming stripped 3 bases from V and 2 bases from J, with 9 bases between. The CDR3 runs 14 residues. This clone was counted a few times. The source is a woman younger than 35 in good health and CMV-seronegative. Sequencing was carried out using PBMCs. The chain links TRBV5-5 to TRBJ1-3; a possible D gene is TRBD1 (5 bases). Written as DNA, the CDR3 is TGTGCCAGCAGCTCCCAGACAGCTGGAAACACCATATATTTT. Amino acids: CASSSQTAGNTIYF.